The 31 T cell receptor beta chains below all came from one sample that was sequenced in a study of CD8 T cells in ankylosing spondylitis. Study-wide points: Apparently characteristic of ankylosing spondylitis blood was a TCR beta motif (about 8 highly homologous variants).

TCRdb passed the 5' RACE reads through MiXCR, listing each CDR3 protein once. Here the sample spans under 550,000 distinct CDR3 sequences, about 24% being singletons. Antigens for these TCRs are unknown. Sequencing was performed on blood, either unsorted or a sorted T cell fraction (not recorded which). The receptors were sampled from a male donor with ankylosing spondylitis.

The chain joins TRBV20-1 to TRBJ2-2; TRBD2 matches 10 bases. Germline V gives CDR1 DFQATT, CDR2 SNEGSKA (reference sequence). This CDR3 region has 16 residues. Losses at the gene ends were 0 bases for V and 4 bases for J; bases not matched to a gene: 5. In DNA, the CDR3 is TGCAGTGCTAGAGATTCTAGCGGGAGAAGCACCGGGGAGCTGTTTTTT. It is translated as CSARDSSGRSTGELFF.

This clonotype was seen only a few times. V and J are TRBV28 and TRBJ2-7; D might be TRBD1 or TRBD2, each matching 7 bases. The germline CDR1 and CDR2 sequences are MDHEN and SYDVKM. CDR3 size: 13 residues. Trimming removed 6 bases at V and 3 bases at J, with 12 bases between. CDR3 DNA sequence: TGTGCCAGCAGGCAGGGGGGGAGCTACGAGCAGTACGTC. Protein: CASRQGGSYEQYV.

There are a few counts of this clonotype. The rearrangement links TRBV5-1 to TRBJ2-1, with TRBD1 matching over 10 bases. The CDR3 totals 13 residues. The junction had 6 bases not matched to a gene; V was cut back by 5 bases and J by 10 bases. Germline values: CDR1 SGHRS, CDR2 YFSETQ. Written as DNA, the CDR3 is TGCGCCAGCAGGACAGGGGGCTTGGAAGAGCAGTTCTTC. Translation: CASRTGGLEEQFF.

Points on this clonotype: Its ends do not fully match the called genes, so a read error is possible. The chain couples TRBV5-6 to TRBJ2-3; TRBD2 might be the D (6 bases). CDR3 length: 15 amino acids. Germline CDR1 and CDR2: SGHDT and YYEEEE. This CDR3 is CANSLISGVTDTQYF. Written as DNA, the CDR3 is TGTGCCAACAGCTTGATTAGCGGAGTCACAGATACGCAGTATTTT.

This clonotype appeared a few times. This chain uses TRBV24-1 with TRBJ2-1; perhaps D is TRBD1 or TRBD2 (5 bases each). Germline V CDR1 and CDR2: KGHDR, SFDVKD. The CDR3 consists of 15 residues. V lost 4 bases and J 1 base, leaving 10 bases between the germline ends. The CDR3 spells CATSDQGPSYNEQFF. As DNA, the CDR3 is TGTGCCACCAGTGACCAGGGACCATCCTACAATGAGCAGTTCTTC.

This clonotype was seen more than once but under ten times. The chain is built from TRBV11-2 and TRBJ2-1; no clear D gene. The CDR3 covers 15 residues. Germline CDR1 reads SGHAT; CDR2 reads FQNNGV. V was clipped by 1 base and J by 4 bases, with 11 bases between them. The CDR3 here is CASSLAVGLYNEQFF. In DNA, the CDR3 is TGTGCCAGCAGCTTAGCGGTGGGGTTATACAATGAGCAGTTCTTC.

The rearrangement joins TRBV5-1 to TRBJ2-1, with unresolved D. From germline, CDR1 is SGHRS and CDR2 YFSETQ. The CDR3 spans 12 residues. The V gene lost 6 bases and the J gene lost 8 bases, with 12 bases spanning the gap. The CDR3 DNA reads as TGCGCCAGCACTCGCAACGCCCATGAGCAGTTCTTC. This sequence encodes CASTRNAHEQFF.

The V gene is TRBV7-9, the J gene TRBJ2-7; 7 positions agree with TRBD1. Germline CDR1 reads SEHNR; CDR2 reads FQNEAQ (reference sequence). Trimming cost V 5 bases and J 5 bases; bases outside gene matches: 12. This CDR3 comprises 15 residues. CDR3 sequence reads: CASSATTGITNEQYF. The CDR3 DNA follows: TGTGCCAGCAGCGCAACGACAGGGATTACCAACGAGCAGTACTTC.

This clonotype has only a few counts. The gene calls are TRBV3-1 and TRBJ2-4; the D is unclear. The V gene's germline CDR1 is LGHDT and CDR2 YNNKEL (reference sequence). V lost 4 bases and J 0 bases, leaving 4 bases between the germline ends. CDR3 length equals 13 residues. The CDR3 reads CASSLLAKNIQYF. The DNA of the CDR3 is TGTGCCAGCAGCCTCCTAGCCAAAAACATTCAGTACTTC. The full variable domain, completed using reference TRBV3-1 and TRBJ2-4, is DTAVSQTPKYLVTQMGNDKSIKCEQNLGHDTMYWYKQDSKKFLKIMFSYNNKELIINETVPNRFSPKSPDKAHLNLHINSLELGDSAVYFCASSLLAKNIQYFGAGTRLSVL.

The chain uses TRBV5-1 and TRBJ2-5; 13 nucleotides agree with TRBD2. V lost 3 bases to trimming and J lost 7 bases; unmatched junction nucleotides: 12. Germline CDR1 and CDR2: SGHRS and YFSETQ. This CDR3 spans 17 amino acids. The CDR3 bases are TGCGCCAGCAGCTCGGGACTAGCGGGACCTGCAAGTGGGACCCAGTACTTC. This encodes CASSSGLAGPASGTQYF.

This clonotype was seen at least ten times. This chain uses TRBV20-1 with TRBJ1-5; D uncertain. The V gene's germline CDR1 is DFQATT and CDR2 SNEGSKA (reference sequence). Trimming left V 3 bases short and J 2 bases short, with 8 bases between. The CDR3 is 13 amino acids. This CDR3 is CSASALGNQPQHF. CDR3 coding DNA: TGCAGTGCTAGCGCCTTAGGCAATCAGCCCCAGCATTTT.

This clonotype has a handful of counts. This chain uses TRBV7-2 with TRBJ2-1, with D possibly being TRBD2 (6 bases). Per germline, CDR1 SGHTA and CDR2 FQGNSA. V was trimmed by 1 base and J by 9 bases, leaving 16 bases between them. There are 15 residues in the CDR3. The CDR3 spells CASSLVGGTGGEQFF. CDR3 DNA: TGTGCCAGCAGCTTAGTTGGCGGGACCGGTGGTGAGCAGTTCTTC.

This clonotype showed up just once. The rearrangement links TRBV20-1 to TRBJ2-7; TRBD2 matches 8 bases. This CDR3 has 14 residues. After removal of 3 bases from V and 6 bases from J, the junction contained 10 bases not matched to a gene. The germline gives CDR1 DFQATT, CDR2 SNEGSKA (reference sequence). The CDR3 DNA reads TGCAGTGCTAGGTCCCGACTAGCGACTGGCGAGCAGTACTTC. This sequence encodes CSARSRLATGEQYF.

V and J are TRBV24-1 and TRBJ1-1; unclear D gene. Germline lookup yields CDR1 KGHDR and CDR2 SFDVKD. CDR3 length equals 13 residues. Deletions cut 3 bases from V and 0 bases from J, with 4 bases between. CDR3 DNA sequence: TGTGCCACCAGTGATCTCTTGAACACTGAAGCTTTCTTT. Translation: CATSDLLNTEAFF.

This chain links TRBV24-1 with TRBJ2-5, with D maybe TRBD2 (6 bases). The V and J ends lost 1 base and 5 bases respectively, with 16 bases between them. The germline V gene has CDR1 KGHDR and CDR2 SFDVKD. The CDR3 length is 16 residues. This CDR3 is CATSDLKEGSAETQYF. For the CDR3, the DNA is TGTGCCACCAGTGATTTAAAGGAGGGGTCGGCGGAGACCCAGTACTTC.

The chain's CDR3 is CASTSGGFPPEQYV. Here the CDR3 DNA reads TGTGCCAGCACGTCGGGGGGCTTCCCCCCCGAGCAGTACGTC. The chain is built from TRBV11-2 and TRBJ2-7; D is possibly TRBD2 (7 bases). Germline CDR1 SGHAT, CDR2 FQNNGV. CDR3 length equals 14 residues. V was pared by 7 bases and J by 6 bases, with 19 bases between.

This clonotype was seen a handful of times. The CDR3 here is CASSLGLARNNEQFF. The CDR3 DNA reads as TGCGCCAGCAGCTTGGGACTAGCCCGAAACAATGAGCAGTTCTTC. V is TRBV5-1 and J is TRBJ2-1, with 7 positions matching TRBD2. The CDR3 extends over 15 amino acids. V shed 0 bases and J 5 bases; nucleotides not matched to a gene: 5. Germline CDR1 SGHRS, CDR2 YFSETQ. Variable domain in full (rest from reference TRBV5-1 and TRBJ2-1): KAGVTQTPRYLIKTRGQQVTLSCSPISGHRSVSWYQQTPGQGLQFLFEYFSETQRNKGNFPGRFSGRQFSNSRSEMNVSTLELGDSALYLCASSLGLARNNEQFFGPGTRLTVL.

This clonotype was counted only a few times. The V call is TRBV29-1, the J call TRBJ2-3; 10 bases line up with TRBD2. In germline, CDR1 is SQVTM, CDR2 ANQGSEA. This CDR3 has 15 amino acids. J was trimmed by 4 bases and V by 4 bases; bases with no gene match: 8. CDR3 bases: TGCAGCGTTGGGGGTACTAGCGGGATCCCAGATACGCAGTATTTT. The encoded protein is CSVGGTSGIPDTQYF.

The genes are TRBV20-1 and TRBJ2-1, with D possibly being TRBD2 (5 bases). The germline V gene encodes CDR1 DFQATT and CDR2 SNEGSKA (reference sequence). This CDR3 is built from 15 residues. The ends were cut back, 1 base at V and 0 bases at J, with 10 bases in the middle. The CDR3 bases are TGCAGTGCTAGAGCCCGGGATTACTCCTACAATGAGCAGTTCTTC. Its translation is CSARARDYSYNEQFF.

The chain recombines TRBV20-1 with TRBJ2-2; unclear D gene. Germline CDR1 DFQATT, CDR2 SNEGSKA (reference sequence). The CDR3 covers 16 residues. V lost 3 bases and J lost 4, with 18 bases in between. CDR3: CSASRSIGLGTGELFF. The CDR3 coding sequence is TGCAGTGCTAGTAGAAGTATAGGGCTCGGCACCGGGGAGCTGTTTTTT.

The CDR3 nucleotides are TGTGCCACAAGGGAGGCTAGCGGGTACCAAGAGACCCAGTACTTC. Translated: CATREASGYQETQYF. The chain uses TRBV11-2 and TRBJ2-5, with 8 bases identical to TRBD2. Germline trimming cut 10 bases from V and 0 bases from J; bases unmatched to any gene: 10. This CDR3 is built from 15 residues. The germline CDR1 and CDR2 sequences are SGHAT and FQNNGV.

A few counts support this clonotype. The rearrangement links TRBV6-1 to TRBJ1-5, with D unresolved. Germline values: CDR1 MNHNS, CDR2 SASEGT. V was shortened by 6 bases and J by 8 bases, with 11 bases between the two germline ends. The CDR3 covers 12 residues. The CDR3: CASRGSGKPQHF. CDR3 nucleotides: TGTGCCAGCAGGGGGTCTGGGAAGCCCCAGCATTTT.

This clonotype appeared a few times. The chain combines TRBV12-3 or TRBV12-4 with TRBJ2-1, with no clear D. The CDR3 is 14 amino acids. V lost 8 bases, J lost 6 bases, and 17 bases lay in between. The CDR3 spells CASSGEDWANEQFF. The CDR3 region has the DNA TGTGCCAGCTCCGGAGAAGACTGGGCCAATGAGCAGTTCTTC.

The rearrangement uses TRBV6-1 and TRBJ1-5; 9 nucleotides align to TRBD1. The CDR3 runs to 15 residues. V trimming: 4 bases; J trimming: 15 bases; junction bases outside the gene matches: 16. The V gene's germline CDR1 is MNHNS and CDR2 SASEGT. The CDR3 protein is CASSAPRPGQGLVHF. In DNA form, the CDR3 reads TGTGCCAGCAGTGCTCCGCGACCTGGACAGGGGCTAGTGCATTTT.

This chain links TRBV7-9 with TRBJ2-1; D call uncertain. V was pared by 5 bases and J by 9 bases, with 5 bases between. There are 10 residues in the CDR3. CDR1 is SEHNR and CDR2 is FQNEAQ in the germline V gene (reference sequence). The CDR3 DNA sequence: TGTGCCAGCAGCCCCTTTGAGCAGTTCTTC. This encodes CASSPFEQFF.

This clonotype was seen many times. The chain combines TRBV3-1 with TRBJ2-4, with 9 nucleotides matching TRBD2. After removal of 0 bases from V and 13 bases from J, the junction contained 10 bases not matched to a gene. Germline CDR1 is LGHDT and CDR2 is YNNKEL (reference sequence). The CDR3 is made up of 15 amino acids. Written as DNA, the CDR3 is TGTGCCAGCAGCCAAGACCCGCTCCGTGGACTAGCGCAGTACTTC. Encoded protein: CASSQDPLRGLAQYF. The whole variable domain, filled in from reference TRBV3-1 and TRBJ2-4, reads DTAVSQTPKYLVTQMGNDKSIKCEQNLGHDTMYWYKQDSKKFLKIMFSYNNKELIINETVPNRFSPKSPDKAHLNLHINSLELGDSAVYFCASSQDPLRGLAQYFGAGTRLSVL.

The chain joins TRBV24-1 to TRBJ2-1; 7 positions match TRBD2. The trim removed 2 bases at V and 4 bases at J, leaving 10 bases unmatched. The CDR3 has 17 residues. CDR1 is KGHDR, CDR2 SFDVKD, per germline. The CDR3 nucleotides read TGTGCCACCAGTGATTCAAGTGGTAGCGGGCGATACAATGAGCAGTTCTTC. It is translated as CATSDSSGSGRYNEQFF.

This clonotype was seen only a few times. The chain couples TRBV12-3 or TRBV12-4 to TRBJ2-4; D may match TRBD1 or TRBD2 (6 bases each). V was cut by 8 bases and J by 3 bases, with 14 bases left in between. This CDR3 is built from 14 residues. The CDR3 nucleotides are TGTGCCAGCGTTGTGGGGGGCGGCAAAAACATTCAGTACTTC. Its protein is CASVVGGGKNIQYF.

The chain combines TRBV7-2 with TRBJ2-3; D gene unclear. The germline V gene has CDR1 SGHTA and CDR2 FQGNSA. V was shortened by 8 bases and J by 2 bases, with 17 bases between the two germline ends. The CDR3 length is 15 residues. CDR3 nucleotides: TGTGCCAGCCTCCTTAGTGGTCTACCCACAGATACGCAGTATTTT. Encoded protein: CASLLSGLPTDTQYF.

This chain joins TRBV7-9 and TRBJ1-1, with D hard to call. Between the trimmed V and J ends, which lost 7 bases and 1 base, there was a span of 10 bases. The CDR3 is 13 amino acids. Germline V lookup: CDR1 SEHNR, CDR2 FQNEAQ (reference sequence). CDR3 nucleotides: TGTGCCAGCACTGACATCACGAACACTGAAGCTTTCTTT. As protein: CASTDITNTEAFF. The full variable domain, with the rest looked up from reference TRBV7-9 and TRBJ1-1, is DTGVSQNPRHKITKRGQNVTFRCDPISEHNRLYWYRQTLGQGPEFLTYFQNEAQLEKSRLLSDRFSAERPKGSFSTLEIQRTEQGDSAMYLCASTDITNTEAFFGQGTRLTVV.

V gene TRBV24-1 combines with J gene TRBJ1-5; D might be TRBD1 (6 bases). The CDR3 has 16 amino acids. V lost 3 bases and J lost 4, with 15 bases in between. Germline V gives CDR1 KGHDR, CDR2 SFDVKD. CDR3 DNA: TGTGCCACCAGTGATCCCACTGAGGGGGGGAATCAGCCCCAGCATTTT. It specifies CATSDPTEGGNQPQHF.